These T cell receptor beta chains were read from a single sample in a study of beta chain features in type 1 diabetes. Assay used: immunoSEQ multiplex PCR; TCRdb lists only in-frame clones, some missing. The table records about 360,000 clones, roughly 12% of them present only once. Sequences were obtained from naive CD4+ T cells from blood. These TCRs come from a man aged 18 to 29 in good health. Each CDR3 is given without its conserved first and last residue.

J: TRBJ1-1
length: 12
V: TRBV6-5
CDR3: ASSYLGRNTEAF

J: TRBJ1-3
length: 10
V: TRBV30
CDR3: AWDTSGNTIY

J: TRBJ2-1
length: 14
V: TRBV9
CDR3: ASSVALADSYNEQF

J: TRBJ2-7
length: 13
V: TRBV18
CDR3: ASSPTAPFSYEQY

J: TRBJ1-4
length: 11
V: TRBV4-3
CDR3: ASSLKRDEKLF

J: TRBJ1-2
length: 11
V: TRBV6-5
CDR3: ASTKHAFYGYT

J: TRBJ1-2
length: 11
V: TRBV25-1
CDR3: ASSATGDWGYT

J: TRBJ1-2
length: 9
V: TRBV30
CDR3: AWSSGGGYT

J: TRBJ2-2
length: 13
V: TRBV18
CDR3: ASSPVADNTGELF

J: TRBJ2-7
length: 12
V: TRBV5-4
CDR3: ASSGASSSYEQY

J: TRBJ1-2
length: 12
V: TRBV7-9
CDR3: ASSLNQGTYGYT

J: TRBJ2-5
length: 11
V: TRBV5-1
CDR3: ASSSFTGETQY

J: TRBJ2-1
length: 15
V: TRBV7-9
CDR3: ASSPRRLAGVYNEQF

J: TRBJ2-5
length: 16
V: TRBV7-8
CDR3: ASTLRGGRPVSLGTQY

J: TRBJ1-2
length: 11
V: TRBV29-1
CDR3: SFSQGTPNGYT

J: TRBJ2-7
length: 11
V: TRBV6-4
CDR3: ASSDSAAYEQY

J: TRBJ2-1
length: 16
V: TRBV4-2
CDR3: ASSQAEGLAGPYNEQF

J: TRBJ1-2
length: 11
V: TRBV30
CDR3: ACTKRQGYGYT

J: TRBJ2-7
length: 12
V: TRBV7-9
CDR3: ASSLGIENYEQY

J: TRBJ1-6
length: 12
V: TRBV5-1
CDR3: ASSPGTGQSPLH

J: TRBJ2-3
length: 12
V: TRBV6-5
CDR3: AAAMRLGTDTQY

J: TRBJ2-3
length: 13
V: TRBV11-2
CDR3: ASSLGLAGGDTQY

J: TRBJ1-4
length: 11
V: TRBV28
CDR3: ASTLGTVEKLF

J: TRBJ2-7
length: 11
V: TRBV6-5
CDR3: ASTLPGSYEQY

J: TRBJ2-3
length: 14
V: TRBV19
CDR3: ASRNRRTSPTDTQY

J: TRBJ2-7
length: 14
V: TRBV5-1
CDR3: ASRPGPGQALSEQY

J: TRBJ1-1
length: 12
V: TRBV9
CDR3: ASSVAGTNTEAF

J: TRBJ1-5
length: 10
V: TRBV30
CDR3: AWSGLNQPQH

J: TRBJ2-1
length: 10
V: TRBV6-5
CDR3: ASKTEYNEQF

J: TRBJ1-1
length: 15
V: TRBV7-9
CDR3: ASSPPGGYGIGTEAF

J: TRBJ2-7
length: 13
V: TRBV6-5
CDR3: ASSPEPGHTYEQY

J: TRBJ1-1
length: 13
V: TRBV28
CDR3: ASSLWGGLNTEAF

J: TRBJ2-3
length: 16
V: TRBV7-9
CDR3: ASSFQRLAGAKSNTQY

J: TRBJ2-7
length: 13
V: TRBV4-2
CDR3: ASSPGLTSSYEQY

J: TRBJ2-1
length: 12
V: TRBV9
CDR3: ASSVATSGDEQF

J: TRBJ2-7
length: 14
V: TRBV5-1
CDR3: ASSLEGGGTSYEQY

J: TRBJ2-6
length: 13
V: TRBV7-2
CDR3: ASSSQGPGANVLT

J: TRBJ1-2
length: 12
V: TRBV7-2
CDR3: ASSFEAANYGYT

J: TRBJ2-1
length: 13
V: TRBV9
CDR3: ASSTGQGFHNEQF

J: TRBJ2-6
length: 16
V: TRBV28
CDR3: ASSLGPGTGTGANVLT

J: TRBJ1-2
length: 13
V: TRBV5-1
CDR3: ASSLTGSLVYGYT

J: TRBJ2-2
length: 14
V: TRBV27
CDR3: ASSSLPGQGTGELF